This TCR beta chain derives from a study of blood T cell repertoires in COVID-19. Assay used: immunoSEQ multiplex PCR; TCRdb lists only in-frame clones, some missing. This sample has some 150,000 clones, with about 86% found just once. This CDR3 contains 12 residues. CDR1 WNHNN and CDR2 SYGVQD come from the germline V gene (reference sequence). The TCR comes from a woman aged 60 to 75 with active or convalescent COVID-19. The sample was peripheral blood. The chain links TRBV10-1 to TRBJ2-7; D perhaps matches TRBD1 (5 bases). CDR3 DNA: TGCGCAGAGCAGGGAATTAAGTTGAGGCAGTACGTC. Translated, it gives CAEQGIKLRQYV.